The rows below give T cell receptor beta chains drawn from one sample of a study of spatial heterogeneity in lung cancer. TCRdb reanalysed the 5' RACE reads using MiXCR and keeps one entry per CDR3 protein. The sample has 28,000 or so distinct CDR3 sequences, around 9.2% seen once. The sample was PBMCs, taken at surgery. The receptors originated from a female donor with early-stage non-small cell lung cancer. The CDR3 runs from the conserved cysteine through the conserved F or W. Fields, in order: D gene, clone size, J gene, V gene, CDR3 protein, CDR3 DNA. D genes are given only for firm matches. Rows give clone size only sometimes, using once, few, many, or a class for an expanded clone.

D: TRBD2
size: many
J: TRBJ2-3
V: TRBV29-1
CDR3: CSVFTSGRKDTQYF
DNA: TGCAGCGTATTTACTAGCGGGAGGAAAGATACGCAGTATTTT

D: -
size: many
J: TRBJ2-1
V: TRBV12-3/TRBV12-4
CDR3: CASSSYSWRTYNEQFF
DNA: TGTGCCAGCAGCTCTTATTCGTGGAGAACCTACAATGAGCAGTTCTTC

D: -
size: -
J: TRBJ2-2
V: TRBV29-1
CDR3: CSVEEGFANTGELFF
DNA: TGCAGCGTTGAAGAGGGGTTCGCGAACACCGGGGAGCTGTTTTTT

D: -
size: many
J: TRBJ1-2
V: TRBV6-5
CDR3: CASSHSDFGYTF
DNA: TGTGCCAGCAGTCATTCCGATTTTGGCTACACCTTC

D: TRBD1
size: many
J: TRBJ1-2
V: TRBV14
CDR3: CASSQERGGGYTF
DNA: TGTGCCAGCAGCCAAGAGCGAGGGGGCGGCTACACCTTC

D: TRBD2
size: few
J: TRBJ2-7
V: TRBV7-6
CDR3: CASSSTRPSGRSEQYF
DNA: TGTGCCAGCAGCTCTACCCGCCCTAGCGGGAGGAGCGAGCAGTACTTC

D: -
size: many
J: TRBJ2-3
V: TRBV6-2/TRBV6-3
CDR3: CASRPIVGVSTDTQYF
DNA: TGTGCCAGCAGACCCATCGTCGGGGTTAGCACAGATACGCAGTATTTT

D: -
size: few
J: TRBJ2-1
V: TRBV2
CDR3: CASSPSANEQFF
DNA: TGTGCCAGCAGCCCGTCAGCAAATGAGCAGTTCTTC

D: -
size: many
J: TRBJ1-2
V: TRBV5-5
CDR3: CASSFAGPNSGYTF
DNA: TGTGCCAGCAGCTTTGCAGGCCCTAACTCTGGCTACACCTTC

D: TRBD1
size: many
J: TRBJ1-5
V: TRBV7-9
CDR3: CASSRGRGQGSISNQPQHF
DNA: TGTGCCAGCAGCCGAGGACGGGGACAGGGGTCCATTAGCAATCAGCCCCAGCATTTT

D: -
size: many
J: TRBJ2-5
V: TRBV16
CDR3: CASGHPGETQYF
DNA: TGTGCCAGCGGCCACCCGGGAGAGACCCAGTACTTC

D: -
size: many
J: TRBJ1-4
V: TRBV28
CDR3: CASSFSLRQSVDEKLFF
DNA: TGTGCCAGCAGTTTTTCTCTTCGACAGTCAGTTGATGAAAAACTGTTTTTT

D: TRBD1
size: few
J: TRBJ1-2
V: TRBV4-3
CDR3: CASSRSGTGNYGYTF
DNA: TGCGCCAGCAGCCGAAGCGGGACAGGGAACTATGGCTACACCTTC

D: -
size: many
J: TRBJ2-3
V: TRBV7-2
CDR3: CASSPVIPSTDTQYF
DNA: TGTGCCAGCAGCCCTGTTATCCCTAGCACAGATACGCAGTATTTT

D: TRBD1
size: many
J: TRBJ1-5
V: TRBV2
CDR3: CASKPVQGTTSNQPQHF
DNA: TGTGCCAGCAAACCGGTACAGGGGACTACTAGCAATCAGCCCCAGCATTTT

D: -
size: many
J: TRBJ1-1
V: TRBV20-1
CDR3: CRPYSEAFF
DNA: TGCAGGCCCTATAGTGAAGCTTTCTTT

D: -
size: many
J: TRBJ2-7
V: TRBV12-3/TRBV12-4
CDR3: CASTRTRGREQYF
DNA: TGTGCCAGCACTAGGACAAGAGGACGCGAGCAGTACTTC

D: -
size: many
J: TRBJ2-3
V: TRBV19
CDR3: CASSGSRDTQYF
DNA: TGTGCCAGTAGCGGGAGTAGAGATACGCAGTATTTT

D: TRBD2
size: -
J: TRBJ2-2
V: TRBV11-1
CDR3: CASSLGFPSGRTGELFF
DNA: TGTGCCAGCAGCTTAGGCTTCCCTAGCGGAAGGACCGGGGAGCTGTTTTTT

D: -
size: once
J: TRBJ2-1
V: TRBV4-1
CDR3: CASSQGRQSSYNEQFF
DNA: TGCGCCAGCAGCCAAGGGCGGCAGAGCTCCTACAATGAGCAGTTCTTC

D: -
size: few
J: TRBJ2-5
V: TRBV4-3
CDR3: CASSGWQEETQYF
DNA: TGCGCCAGCAGCGGTTGGCAGGAAGAGACCCAGTACTTC

D: TRBD1
size: -
J: TRBJ1-4
V: TRBV19
CDR3: CASTPPGQGNEKLFF
DNA: TGTGCCAGTACCCCCCCGGGACAGGGTAATGAAAAACTGTTTTTT

D: -
size: few
J: TRBJ1-1
V: TRBV7-9
CDR3: CASSSRGLGWTEAFF
DNA: TGTGCCAGCAGCTCGAGGGGGTTGGGATGGACTGAAGCTTTCTTT